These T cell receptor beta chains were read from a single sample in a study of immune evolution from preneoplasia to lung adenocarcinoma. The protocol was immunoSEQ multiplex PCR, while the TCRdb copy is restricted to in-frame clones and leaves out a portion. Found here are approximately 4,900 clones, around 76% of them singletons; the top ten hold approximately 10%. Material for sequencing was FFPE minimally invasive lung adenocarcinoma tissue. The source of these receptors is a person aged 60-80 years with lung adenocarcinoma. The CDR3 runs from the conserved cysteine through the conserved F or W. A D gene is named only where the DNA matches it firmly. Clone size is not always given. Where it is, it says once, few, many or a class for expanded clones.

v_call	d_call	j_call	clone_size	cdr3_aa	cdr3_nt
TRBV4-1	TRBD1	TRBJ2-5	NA	CASSQPGQGAWQETQYF	TGCGCCAGCAGCCAACCCGGGCAGGGGGCTTGGCAAGAGACCCAGTACTTC
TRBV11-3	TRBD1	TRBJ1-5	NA	CASSPRQGIAPWCQPQHF	TGTGCCAGCAGCCCCCGACAGGGTATAGCCCCTTGGTGTCAGCCCCAGCATTTT
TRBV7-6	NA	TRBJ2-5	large	CASSLVPPKETQYF	TGTGCCAGCAGCTTAGTCCCGCCAAAAGAGACCCAGTACTTC
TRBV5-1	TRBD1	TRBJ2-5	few	CASSPGQGQETQYF	TGCGCCAGCAGCCCCGGACAGGGACAAGAGACCCAGTACTTC
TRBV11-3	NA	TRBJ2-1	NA	CASLRGGEQFF	TGTGCCAGCCTTAGGGGGGGGGAGCAGTTCTTC
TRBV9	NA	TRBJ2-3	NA	CASSVEVTDTQYF	TGTGCCAGCAGCGTAGAAGTCACAGATACGCAGTATTTT
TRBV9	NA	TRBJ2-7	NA	CASSARDSYEQYF	TGTGCCAGCAGCGCGCGGGACTCCTACGAGCAGTACTTC
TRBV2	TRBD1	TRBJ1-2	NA	CASSLQGADYGYTF	TGTGCCAGCAGTCTGCAGGGGGCAGACTATGGCTACACCTTC
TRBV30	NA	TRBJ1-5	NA	CAWSAGHGNQPQHF	TGTGCCTGGAGTGCGGGACACGGCAATCAGCCCCAGCATTTT
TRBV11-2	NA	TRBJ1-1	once	CASSPRTANTEAFF	TGTGCCAGCAGCCCCCGGACAGCGAACACTGAAGCTTTCTTT
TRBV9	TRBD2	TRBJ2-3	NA	CASSVGLRESDTQYF	TGTGCCAGCAGCGTAGGCTTGCGGGAGTCAGATACGCAGTATTTT
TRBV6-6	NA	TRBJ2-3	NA	CASSRSGSNTDTQYF	TGTGCCAGCAGTCGCTCCGGGTCCAACACAGATACGCAGTATTTT
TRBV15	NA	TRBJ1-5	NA	CATSRDWANNQPQHF	TGTGCCACCAGCAGAGATTGGGCAAATAATCAGCCCCAGCATTTT
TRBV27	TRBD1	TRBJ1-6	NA	CASGQGASNSPLHF	TGTGCCAGCGGACAGGGGGCTAGTAATTCACCCCTCCACTTT
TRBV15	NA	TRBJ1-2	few	CATSTRTVLGGYTF	TGTGCCACCAGCACCAGGACAGTCCTCGGTGGCTACACCTTC
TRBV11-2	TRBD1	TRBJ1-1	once	CASSSRTGSNTEAFF	TGTGCCAGCAGCTCCAGGACAGGGTCGAACACTGAAGCTTTCTTT
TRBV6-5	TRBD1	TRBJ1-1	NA	CASSYSGTGGTEAFF	TGTGCCAGCAGTTACTCCGGGACAGGGGGCACTGAAGCTTTCTTT
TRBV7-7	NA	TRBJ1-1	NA	CASSFYRRGYTEAFF	TGTGCTAGCAGTTTTTACCGACGAGGGTACACTGAAGCTTTCTTT
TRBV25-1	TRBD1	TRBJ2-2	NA	CASSGGQGYTGELFF	TGTGCCAGCAGTGGGGGACAGGGTTACACCGGGGAGCTGTTTTTT
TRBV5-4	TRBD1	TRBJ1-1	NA	CASSLGRGGQHTEAFF	TGTGCCAGCAGCTTGGGGAGGGGGGGACAGCACACTGAAGCTTTCTTT
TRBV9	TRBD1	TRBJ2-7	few	CASSGGDRGYEQYF	TGTGCCAGCAGCGGAGGGGACAGAGGCTACGAGCAGTACTTC
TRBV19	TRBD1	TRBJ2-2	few	CASSTGDRGLTGELFF	TGTGCCAGTAGTACCGGGGACAGGGGGTTAACCGGGGAGCTGTTTTTT
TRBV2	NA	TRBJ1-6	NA	CASSVNRYNSPLHF	TGTGCCAGCAGTGTCAACAGGTACAATTCACCCCTCCACTTT
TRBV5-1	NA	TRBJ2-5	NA	CASSSWGDGETQYF	TGCGCCAGCAGCAGTTGGGGGGACGGCGAGACCCAGTACTTC
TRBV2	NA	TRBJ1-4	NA	CASSEAAWVNEKLFF	TGTGCCAGCAGTGAAGCCGCGTGGGTCAATGAAAAACTGTTTTTT
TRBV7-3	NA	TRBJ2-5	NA	CASSSNGRETQYF	TGTGCCAGCAGCTCAAACGGACGAGAGACCCAGTACTTC
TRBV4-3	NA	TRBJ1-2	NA	CASSQGEVGTSYGYTF	TGCGCCAGCAGCCAAGGGGAGGTGGGGACCTCCTATGGCTACACCTTC
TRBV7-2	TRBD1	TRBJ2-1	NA	CASSLGQGNYNEQFF	TGTGCCAGCAGCTTGGGACAGGGCAACTACAATGAGCAGTTCTTC
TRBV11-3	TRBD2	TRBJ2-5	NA	CASSSGLAQETQYF	TGTGCCAGCAGCTCGGGACTAGCCCAAGAGACCCAGTACTTC
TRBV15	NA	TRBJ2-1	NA	CATSRDVGADRNEQFF	TGTGCCACCAGCAGAGATGTGGGGGCAGATCGCAATGAGCAGTTCTTC
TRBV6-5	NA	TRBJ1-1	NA	CASSYTQGLAEAFF	TGTGCCAGCAGTTACACCCAGGGTTTGGCTGAAGCTTTCTTT
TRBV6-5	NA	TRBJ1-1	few	CASSRDVNTEAFF	TGTGCCAGCAGTAGGGACGTGAACACTGAAGCTTTCTTT
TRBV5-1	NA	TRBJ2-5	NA	CASSSPQVQLETQYF	TGCGCCAGCAGCTCCCCCCAGGTACAATTGGAGACCCAGTACTTC
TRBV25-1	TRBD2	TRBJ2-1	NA	CASSATTSLPGSEQFF	TGTGCCAGCAGTGCCACGACTAGCCTACCTGGGAGTGAGCAGTTCTTC
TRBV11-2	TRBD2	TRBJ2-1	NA	CASSFWTSGGDEQFF	TGTGCCAGCAGCTTCTGGACTAGCGGGGGGGATGAGCAGTTCTTC
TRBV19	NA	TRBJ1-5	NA	CASSTRDGTFNQPQHF	TGTGCCAGTAGTACGAGAGACGGCACTTTCAATCAGCCCCAGCATTTT
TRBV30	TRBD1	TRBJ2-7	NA	CAWSGRQGEIREQYF	TGTGCCTGGAGTGGGAGACAGGGGGAGATAAGAGAGCAGTACTTC
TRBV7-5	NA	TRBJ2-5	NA	CARSSSRVAEETQYF	TGTGCCAGAAGCTCCTCCCGGGTAGCCGAAGAGACCCAGTACTTC
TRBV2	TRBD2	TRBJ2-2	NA	CASNPRGGSNTGELFF	TGTGCCAGCAATCCTCGGGGGGGGTCGAACACCGGGGAGCTGTTTTTT
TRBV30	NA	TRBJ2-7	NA	CAWSASNSREQYF	TGTGCCTGGAGTGCCTCTAATTCCCGGGAGCAGTACTTC
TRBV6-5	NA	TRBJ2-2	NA	CASSYVRANTGELFF	TGTGCCAGCAGTTACGTCAGGGCGAACACCGGGGAGCTGTTTTTT
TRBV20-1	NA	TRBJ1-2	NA	CSADTKGFHTF	TGCAGTGCGGACACAAAGGGGTTTCACACCTTC
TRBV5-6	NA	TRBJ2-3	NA	CASSFRGGAPDTQYF	TGTGCCAGCAGCTTTCGGGGTGGGGCCCCAGATACGCAGTATTTT
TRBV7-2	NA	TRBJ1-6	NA	CASSLQRDSPLHF	TGTGCCAGCAGCTTACAGCGCGATTCACCCCTCCACTTT
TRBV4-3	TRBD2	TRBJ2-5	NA	CASSQERGGQETQYF	TGCGCCAGCAGCCAAGAGCGGGGGGGCCAAGAGACCCAGTACTTC
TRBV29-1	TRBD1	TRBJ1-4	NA	CSVLGQGLEKLFF	TGCAGCGTTCTCGGACAGGGGCTTGAAAAACTGTTTTTT
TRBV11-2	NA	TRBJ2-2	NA	CASSLVATGELFF	TGTGCCAGCAGCTTAGTGGCCACCGGGGAGCTGTTTTTT
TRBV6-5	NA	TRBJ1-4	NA	CASSYSRAATNEKLFF	TGTGCCAGCAGTTACTCTCGAGCCGCAACTAATGAAAAACTGTTTTTT
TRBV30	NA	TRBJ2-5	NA	CAWEQGGETQYF	TGTGCCTGGGAACAGGGAGGCGAGACCCAGTACTTC
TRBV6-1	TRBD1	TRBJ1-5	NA	CASSGQGFSNQPQHF	TGTGCCAGCAGTGGACAGGGGTTTAGCAATCAGCCCCAGCATTTT
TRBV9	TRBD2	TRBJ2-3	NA	CASSVGDSGGAIDTQYF	TGTGCCAGCAGCGTTGGGGACAGCGGGGGGGCCATAGATACGCAGTATTTT
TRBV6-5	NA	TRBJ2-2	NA	CASTSFRGRTGELFF	TGTGCCAGCACCAGTTTCAGGGGACGGACCGGGGAGCTGTTTTTT
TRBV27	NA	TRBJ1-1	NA	CASSSTGEAFF	TGTGCCAGCAGTTCAACGGGGGAAGCTTTCTTT